The source of this T cell receptor (beta chain) is a study of blood T cells in healthy people across ages. Using a J-beta primer mix together with a sample-barcoded 5' primer, a second PCR was run for about 7 to 12 cycles. Using its own MiXCR run on the 5' RACE reads, TCRdb lists one record per CDR3 protein. The sample contains about 1.8 million distinct CDR3 sequences, approximately 50% of which appear only once. For this clonotype: As yet, its antigen is unknown.

Study-level findings and limits: In older individuals, TCR beta diversity per million T cells was lower, falling roughly linearly with age. Compared with aged donors, long-lived donors showed fewer expanded clones, suggesting selection.

Trimming stripped 2 bases from V and 2 bases from J, with 12 bases between. The CDR3 runs to 15 residues. Germline values: CDR1 SGHAT, CDR2 FQNNGV. The specimen sequenced was blood. J is TRBJ2-5 and V is TRBV11-2; D possibly matches TRBD1 or TRBD2 (5 bases each). This clonotype originated in a woman aged 40-49 years in good health. The CDR3 region has the DNA TGTGCCAGCAGCTTATTGGGGGACCCGCAAGAGACCCAGTACTTC. It codes for CASSLLGDPQETQYF.